A selection of T cell receptor beta chains follows, all from one sample in a study of immune evolution from preneoplasia to lung adenocarcinoma. The table came from immunoSEQ multiplex PCR; TCRdb's copy has only in-frame clones and leaves some out. The profile shows about 5,500 clones, 55% to 70% of them singletons. Sequenced sample: FFPE adjacent normal lung tissue. All receptors come from a person aged 80 or older with lung adenocarcinoma. The CDR3 runs from the conserved cysteine through the conserved F or W. Fields, in order: clone size, J gene, D gene, V gene, CDR3 protein, CDR3 DNA. D genes are given only for firm matches. Where a row states a size, it is once, few, many or the class of an expanded clone; other rows omit it.

>once|TRBJ1-1|NA|TRBV29-1
CSVEEEMNTEAFF
TGCAGCGTTGAGGAAGAGATGAACACTGAAGCTTTCTTT
>NA|TRBJ2-3|NA|TRBV6-5
CATTRVSTDTQYF
TGTGCCACTACCCGGGTTAGCACAGATACGCAGTATTTT
>NA|TRBJ2-5|TRBD1|TRBV7-2
CASSQDRGSETQYF
TGTGCCAGCAGCCAGGACAGGGGTTCGGAGACCCAGTACTTC
>NA|TRBJ2-7|NA|TRBV7-8
CASSKASEVYEQYF
TGTGCCAGTAGTAAAGCCTCGGAGGTGTACGAGCAGTACTTC
>NA|TRBJ1-4|NA|TRBV4-3
CASSQGTWEKLFF
TGCGCCAGCAGCCAAGGGACTTGGGAAAAACTGTTTTTT
>NA|TRBJ1-2|NA|TRBV27
CASSLSGAHNYGYTF
TGTGCCAGCAGTTTATCAGGCGCCCATAACTATGGCTACACCTTC
>once|TRBJ1-4|NA|TRBV10-3
CAISETQGLNEKLFF
TGTGCCATCAGTGAGACTCAGGGACTAAATGAAAAACTGTTTTTT
>NA|TRBJ2-2|TRBD1|TRBV7-9
CASSFRQGLSGELFF
TGTGCCAGCAGCTTTCGACAGGGTCTCTCCGGGGAGCTGTTTTTT
>NA|TRBJ2-7|NA|TRBV4-1
CASSQSSTGAYEQYF
TGCGCCAGCAGCCAGTCCTCAACCGGGGCCTACGAGCAGTACTTC
>NA|TRBJ1-6|TRBD1|TRBV14
CASSLLDRDSPLHF
TGTGCCAGCAGCCTCCTGGACAGGGATTCACCCCTCCACTTT
>NA|TRBJ2-7|TRBD1|TRBV10-1
CASSGTGGTSREQYF
TGCGCCAGCAGTGGTACAGGGGGCACGAGTCGCGAGCAGTACTTC
>NA|TRBJ1-2|NA|TRBV27
CASSPTLGVGYGYTF
TGTGCCAGCAGTCCGACCCTGGGGGTCGGCTATGGCTACACCTTC
>NA|TRBJ2-3|TRBD1|TRBV30
CAWSVMGQGFRTDTQYF
TGTGCCTGGAGTGTTATGGGACAGGGATTCAGGACAGATACGCAGTATTTT
>NA|TRBJ2-7|NA|TRBV28
CASNTQGLEQYF
TGTGCCAGCAATACACAGGGCTTGGAGCAGTACTTC
>NA|TRBJ2-7|TRBD1|TRBV30
CAWSVGVRGPGSYEQYF
TGTGCCTGGAGTGTAGGAGTTAGGGGGCCAGGCTCCTACGAGCAGTACTTC
>NA|TRBJ2-5|TRBD2|TRBV15
CATSTLAGETQYF
TGTGCCACCAGCACACTAGCGGGGGAGACCCAGTACTTC
>NA|TRBJ1-6|NA|TRBV30
CAWTGSWNSPLHF
TGTGCCTGGACGGGGAGTTGGAATTCACCCCTCCACTTT
>few|TRBJ1-5|NA|TRBV5-6
CASSLRRRGIEPQHF
TGTGCCAGCAGCTTACGGAGGCGGGGGATCGAGCCCCAGCATTTT
>medium-sized|TRBJ1-1|NA|TRBV7-2
CASSLVDTEAFF
TGTGCCAGCAGCTTAGTTGACACTGAAGCTTTCTTT
>NA|TRBJ1-2|TRBD1|TRBV4-2
CASSQERGQGDGYTF
TGTGCCAGCAGCCAAGAGCGGGGACAGGGTGATGGCTACACCTTC
>NA|TRBJ2-7|NA|TRBV11-3
CASSLTVNYEQYF
TGTGCCAGCAGCTTAACGGTGAACTACGAGCAGTACTTC
>NA|TRBJ2-3|NA|TRBV30
CAWSPGVDTQYF
TGTGCCTGGAGCCCTGGGGTAGATACGCAGTATTTT
>NA|TRBJ2-7|TRBD2|TRBV11-2
CAGGDSGSYEQYF
TGTGCCGGGGGGGATAGCGGCTCCTACGAGCAGTACTTC
>once|TRBJ2-7|NA|TRBV18
CASSPGANYEQYF
TGTGCCAGCTCACCTGGGGCGAACTACGAGCAGTACTTC
>NA|TRBJ1-5|NA|TRBV5-5
CASSLGAFSNQPQHF
TGTGCCAGCAGCTTAGGAGCTTTTAGCAATCAGCCCCAGCATTTT
>NA|TRBJ1-1|NA|TRBV7-8
CASGTGGSGAFF
TGTGCCAGCGGTACGGGGGGGAGTGGCGCTTTCTTT
>few|TRBJ2-5|TRBD2|TRBV11-2
CASSLDVLAEVWTQYF
TGTGCCAGCAGCTTAGATGTACTAGCGGAGGTATGGACCCAGTACTTC
>NA|TRBJ2-6|NA|TRBV7-8
CASSSRLGGGGSGANVLTF
TGTGCCAGCAGCTCCCGCCTGGGCGGTGGGGGTTCTGGGGCCAACGTCCTGACTTTC
>once|TRBJ1-3|TRBD1|TRBV13
CASAPGQGIGNTIYF
TGTGCCAGCGCTCCGGGACAGGGAATAGGAAACACCATATATTTT
>NA|TRBJ2-3|NA|TRBV28
CASRKRNTDTQYF
TGTGCCAGCAGAAAGCGGAACACAGATACGCAGTATTTT
>NA|TRBJ2-7|NA|TRBV2
CASSADEDSYEQYF
TGTGCCAGCAGTGCCGACGAGGACAGCTACGAGCAGTACTTC
>NA|TRBJ2-5|NA|TRBV6-6
CASSYPQDFGETQYF
TGTGCCAGCAGTTACCCGCAGGACTTTGGGGAGACCCAGTACTTC
>NA|TRBJ2-7|NA|TRBV6-1
CASSELRGYEQYF
TGTGCCAGCAGTGAATTGAGGGGCTACGAGCAGTACTTC
>few|TRBJ1-6|NA|TRBV30
CAWSPPVGGSYNSPLHF
TGTGCCTGGAGTCCACCAGTGGGGGGTTCCTATAATTCACCCCTCCACTTT
>once|TRBJ1-5|NA|TRBV7-8
CASSLGGPEGNQPQHF
TGTGCCAGCAGCTTAGGGGGACCTGAGGGCAATCAGCCCCAGCATTTT
>NA|TRBJ2-7|TRBD1|TRBV10-2
CASSESGIGTGNYEQYF
TGCGCCAGCAGTGAGTCTGGCATCGGGACAGGGAACTACGAGCAGTACTTC
>NA|TRBJ2-7|NA|TRBV28
CASSFQSYEQYF
TGTGCCAGCAGTTTTCAGTCCTACGAGCAGTACTTC
>NA|TRBJ1-2|TRBD1|TRBV11-3
CASSPGQVYGYTF
TGTGCCAGCAGCCCCGGACAGGTTTATGGCTACACCTTC
>large|TRBJ1-4|NA|TRBV7-9
CASSLARGESEKLFF
TGTGCCAGCAGCTTAGCTCGGGGGGAAAGTGAAAAACTGTTTTTT
>NA|TRBJ2-3|NA|TRBV4-1
CASRVIGTDTQYF
TGCGCCAGCAGGGTGATCGGGACAGATACGCAGTATTTT
>NA|TRBJ1-6|NA|TRBV29-1
CSVNEDSPLHF
TGCAGCGTTAACGAAGATTCACCCCTCCACTTT
>NA|TRBJ2-7|NA|TRBV5-6
CASSWGTDAYEQYF
TGTGCCAGCAGCTGGGGGACGGATGCCTACGAGCAGTACTTC
>few|TRBJ2-5|TRBD1|TRBV7-2
CASSLQGVAETQYF
TGTGCCAGCAGCCTCCAGGGGGTAGCGGAGACCCAGTACTTC